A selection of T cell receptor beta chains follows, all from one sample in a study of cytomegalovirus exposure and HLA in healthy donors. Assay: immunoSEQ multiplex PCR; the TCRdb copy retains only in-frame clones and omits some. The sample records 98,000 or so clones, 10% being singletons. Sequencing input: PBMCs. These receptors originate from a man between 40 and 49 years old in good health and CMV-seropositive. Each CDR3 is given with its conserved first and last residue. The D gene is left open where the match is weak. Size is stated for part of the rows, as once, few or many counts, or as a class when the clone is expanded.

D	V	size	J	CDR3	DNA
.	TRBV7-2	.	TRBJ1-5	CASSLVGGMGQQAQHF	TGTGCCAGCAGCTTAGTCGGGGGTATGGGGCAGCAAGCCCAGCATTTT
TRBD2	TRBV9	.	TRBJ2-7	CASSPRTSGTEQYF	TGTGCCAGCAGCCCTAGGACTAGCGGGACCGAGCAGTACTTC
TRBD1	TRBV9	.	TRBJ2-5	CASSWDSQETQYF	TGTGCCAGCTCCTGGGACAGCCAAGAGACCCAGTACTTC
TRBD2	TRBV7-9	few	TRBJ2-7	CASSLGLAGPYEQYF	TGTGCCAGCAGCTTAGGACTAGCGGGACCCTACGAGCAGTACTTC
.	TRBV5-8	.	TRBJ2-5	CASPRRSGNLHF	TGTGCCAGTCCTAGACGCTCAGGGAATCTGCACTTC
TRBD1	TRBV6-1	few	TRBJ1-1	CAATGLGGTEAFF	TGTGCCGCGACAGGGTTGGGTGGCACTGAAGCTTTCTTT
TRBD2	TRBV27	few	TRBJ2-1	CASNKREGNNEQFF	TGTGCCAGCAACAAGCGGGAGGGAAACAATGAGCAGTTCTTC
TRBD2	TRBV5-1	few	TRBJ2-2	CASSLASSGQNTGELFF	TGCGCCAGCAGCTTGGCCTCTAGCGGTCAGAACACCGGGGAGCTGTTTTTT
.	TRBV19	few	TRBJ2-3	CASSTLSSTDTQYF	TGTGCCAGTAGTACTCTGTCTAGCACAGATACGCAGTATTTT
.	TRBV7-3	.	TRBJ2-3	CASTPRDTQYF	TGTGCCAGCACCCCACGGGATACGCAGTATTTT
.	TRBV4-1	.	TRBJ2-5	CASGPGPQETQYF	TGCGCCAGCGGGCCAGGGCCACAAGAGACCCAGTACTTC
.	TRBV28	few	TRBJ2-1	CASSSGQNNEQFF	TGTGCCAGCAGCTCCGGACAGAACAATGAGCAGTTCTTC
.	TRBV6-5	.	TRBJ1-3	CASSSVSGNTIYF	TGTGCCAGCAGTTCAGTCTCTGGAAACACCATATATTTT
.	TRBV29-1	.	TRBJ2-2	CSGGPGGTGELFF	TGCAGCGGCGGCCCCGGGGGCACCGGGGAGCTGTTTTTT
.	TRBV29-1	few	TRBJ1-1	CSAGGKMNTEAFF	TGCAGCGCCGGGGGAAAAATGAACACTGAAGCTTTCTTT
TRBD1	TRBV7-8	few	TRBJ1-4	CASSRTGAGEKLFF	TGTGCCAGCAGCCGGACAGGGGCGGGAGAAAAACTGTTTTTT
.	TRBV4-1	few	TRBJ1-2	CASSTPPRARGYTF	TGCGCCAGCAGCACTCCCCCGCGGGCGAGGGGCTACACCTTC
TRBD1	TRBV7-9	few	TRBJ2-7	CASSSRQGAYEQYF	TGTGCCAGCAGCTCGCGACAGGGGGCCTACGAGCAGTACTTC
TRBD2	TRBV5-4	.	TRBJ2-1	CASSLGSGLAALNEQFF	TGTGCCAGCAGCTTGGGCAGCGGGCTAGCGGCCCTCAATGAGCAGTTCTTC
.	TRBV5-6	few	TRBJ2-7	CASSSGTISYEQYF	TGTGCCAGCAGCTCAGGGACAATCTCCTACGAGCAGTACTTC
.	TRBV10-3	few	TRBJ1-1	CAISVRDLNTEAFF	TGTGCCATCAGTGTCCGGGATCTGAACACTGAAGCTTTCTTT
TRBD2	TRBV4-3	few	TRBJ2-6	CASSQRSSGYSGANVLTF	TGCGCCAGCAGCCAAAGGTCTAGCGGATACTCTGGGGCCAACGTCCTGACTTTC